These 5 T cell receptor beta chains were sequenced from one sample in a study of cytomegalovirus exposure and HLA in healthy donors. The PCR employed 60 Vbeta primers together with 13 Jbeta primers. Clones were sequenced by immunoSEQ multiplex PCR, and TCRdb holds only the in-frame ones, with some missing. The repertoire has approximately 190,000 clones, 70% to 80% of them found once; the top ten carry less than 2.5%. The sample consisted of PBMCs. The origin of the receptors is a woman under 40 in good health and CMV-seropositive.

This chain links TRBV6-4 with TRBJ1-1, with D perhaps matching TRBD1 (5 bases). The V gene lost 4 bases and the J gene lost 1 base, with 7 bases spanning the gap. Germline lookup yields CDR1 MRHNA and CDR2 SNTAGT. This CDR3 is built from 13 residues. In DNA form, the CDR3 reads TGTGCCAGCAGTGCGGGGGAGAACACTGAAGCTTTCTTT. Protein: CASSAGENTEAFF.

About this clone: The junction differs from germline at one of its ends, possibly a read error. The V and J genes are TRBV7-6 and TRBJ1-3, with 7 bases identical to TRBD1. The CDR3 totals 13 residues. CDR1 is SGHVS and CDR2 is FNYEAQ in the germline V gene. CDR3 residues: CASSLAETGKVNF. The CDR3 DNA is TGTGCCAGCAGCTTAGCCGAGACAGGGAAGGTGAATTTT.

V and J are TRBV27 and TRBJ2-1; the match to TRBD2 covers 7 bases. From germline, CDR1 is MNHEY and CDR2 SMNVEV (reference sequence). This CDR3 is 17 amino acids long. The ends lost 5 bases at V and 2 bases at J; junction bases unmatched: 12. The CDR3 is CASSPDPGRVTYNEQFF. CDR3 coding DNA: TGTGCCAGCAGTCCGGATCCGGGGAGGGTGACCTACAATGAGCAGTTCTTC.

The V call is TRBV11-2, the J call TRBJ2-1, with 8 bases matching TRBD2. The V and J ends lost 1 base and 7 bases, in that order; junction bases with no gene match: 6. CDR3 length: 15 amino acids. CDR1 is SGHAT, CDR2 FQNNGV, per germline. CDR3 sequence: CASSLVREGLNEQFF. CDR3 bases: TGTGCCAGCAGCTTAGTACGGGAGGGCTTGAATGAGCAGTTCTTC. The full variable domain, with the rest looked up from reference TRBV11-2 and TRBJ2-1, is EAGVAQSPRYKIIEKRQSVAFWCNPISGHATLYWYQQILGQGPKLLIQFQNNGVVDDSQLPKDRFSAERLKGVDSTLKIQPAKLEDSAVYLCASSLVREGLNEQFFGPGTRLTVL.

The CDR3 region has the DNA TGTGCCAGCAGCTTGGTTCTACAGGGGAACACCGGGGAGCTGTTTTTT. Translating it yields CASSLVLQGNTGELFF. The chain uses TRBV5-6 and TRBJ2-2; possibly TRBD1 for D (6 bases). With 0 bases removed from V and 1 base from J, the gap between germline ends came to 10 bases. Per the germline V gene, CDR1 is SGHDT and CDR2 is YYEEEE. CDR3 length equals 16 residues.